The 14 T cell receptor beta chains presented below share a single source sample, sequenced in a study of T-cell memory formation after mild COVID-19. Each CDR3 protein gets one entry after TCRdb re-called the 5' RACE reads with MiXCR. The repertoire holds about 150,000 distinct CDR3 sequences, with 15% to 20% as singletons. The specimen was PBMCs or a T cell subset sorted from them (not recorded which). Every receptor here comes from an adult woman who had mild COVID-19 (a few samples of this study predate the infection). Cell type and time point are not known.

There are a few counts of this clonotype. The chain has TRBV29-1 and TRBJ2-1; D call uncertain. Germline lookup yields CDR1 SQVTM and CDR2 ANQGSEA. The germline V and J ends were trimmed by 4 bases and 0 bases, with 19 bases remaining between them. The CDR3 extends over 17 amino acids. DNA of the CDR3: TGCAGCGTTGCAATCTTTGGTCCACTCAGCTCCTACAATGAGCAGTTCTTC. Amino acids: CSVAIFGPLSSYNEQFF.

V is TRBV6-6 and J is TRBJ2-7; D remains ambiguous. Germline V gene sequence: CDR1 MNHNY, CDR2 SVGAGI (reference sequence). V was clipped by 2 bases and J by 5 bases, with 7 bases between them. There are 12 residues in the CDR3. The CDR3 spells CASSYPKDEQYF. DNA of the CDR3: TGTGCCAGCAGTTACCCCAAAGACGAGCAGTACTTC.

Only a few counts were recorded for this clonotype. The chain combines TRBV7-8 with TRBJ1-1, with D maybe TRBD1 (6 bases). The CDR3 spans 12 residues. Trimming cost V 5 bases and J 6 bases, with 10 bases left between them. Germline CDR1 SGHVS, CDR2 FQNEAQ. This chain's CDR3 is CASSPGVAEAFF. CDR3 nucleotides: TGTGCCAGCAGCCCAGGGGTCGCTGAAGCTTTCTTT.

This rearrangement joins TRBV12-3 or TRBV12-4 to TRBJ2-3, with TRBD2 matching over 7 bases. Unmatched junction bases numbered 10, after V lost 6 bases and J lost 4 bases. This CDR3 has 15 residues. CDR3 bases: TGTGCCAGCAGCTGGGACTTCGCGGGGGCAGATACGCAGTATTTT. Amino acid sequence: CASSWDFAGADTQYF.

This chain links TRBV2 with TRBJ2-5; D is possibly TRBD1 or TRBD2 (5 bases each). Germline lookup yields CDR1 SNHLY and CDR2 FYNNEI. The CDR3 spans 15 residues. The germline V and J ends were trimmed by 2 bases and 4 bases, with 14 bases remaining between them. The DNA of the CDR3 is TGTGCCAGCAGTGAACTCGCCCTTGGGGGAGAGACCCAGTACTTC. Translation: CASSELALGGETQYF.

The gene calls are TRBV6-1 and TRBJ1-1; 8 positions agree with TRBD1. The CDR3 is 13 amino acids. Germline V gene sequence: CDR1 MNHNS, CDR2 SASEGT. V shed 5 bases and J 8 bases; nucleotides not matched to a gene: 7. Written as DNA, the CDR3 is TGTGCCAGCAGTAAAGACAGGGGCGACGAAGCTTTCTTT. Translation: CASSKDRGDEAFF.

The chain links TRBV4-1 to TRBJ2-5; D possibly uses TRBD1 or TRBD2 (5 bases each). The CDR3 runs 15 residues. Per germline, CDR1 MGHRA and CDR2 YSYEKL. V lost 5 bases and J lost 0, with 13 bases in between. The CDR3, as DNA: TGCGCCAGCAGCGCTCCGGGACGCAACCAAGAGACCCAGTACTTC. This encodes CASSAPGRNQETQYF.

This clonotype was found a few times. The chain combines TRBV18 with TRBJ2-1; D gene ambiguous. The V gene lost 0 bases and the J gene lost 0 bases, with 6 bases spanning the gap. Germline V CDR1 and CDR2: KGHSH, LQKENI. The CDR3 is 15 residues long. CDR3 region: CASSPPSLSYNEQFF. CDR3 nucleotide sequence: TGTGCCAGCTCACCACCGTCTCTCTCCTACAATGAGCAGTTCTTC. The full variable domain, its missing parts supplied by reference TRBV18 and TRBJ2-1, is NAGVMQNPRHLVRRRGQEARLRCSPMKGHSHVYWYRQLPEEGLKFMVYLQKENIIDESGMPKERFSAEFPKEGPSILRIQQVVRGDSAAYFCASSPPSLSYNEQFFGPGTRLTVL.

This clonotype showed up just once. J is TRBJ1-6 and V is TRBV14; 8 positions match TRBD1. With V trimmed by 1 base and J by 9 bases, 2 bases remained unmatched. This CDR3 has 14 residues. The germline CDR1 and CDR2 sequences are SGHDN and FVKESK. CDR3 DNA sequence: TGTGCCAGCAGCCAAGCCAGGGGGCTTTCACCCCTCCACTTT. This sequence encodes CASSQARGLSPLHF.

V gene TRBV7-9 combines with J gene TRBJ1-2; maybe TRBD1 (5 bases). Trimming removed 1 base from V and 7 bases from J, with 13 bases in between. The CDR3 is 14 amino acids. Germline V gene data show CDR1 as SEHNR and CDR2 as FQNEAQ (reference sequence). The CDR3 sequence is CASSLGVRDVGYTF. In nucleotides, the CDR3 is TGTGCCAGCAGCTTAGGAGTCAGGGATGTTGGCTACACCTTC. Full variable domain (rest looked up from reference TRBV7-9 and TRBJ1-2): DTGVSQNPRHKITKRGQNVTFRCDPISEHNRLYWYRQTLGQGPEFLTYFQNEAQLEKSRLLSDRFSAERPKGSFSTLEIQRTEQGDSAMYLCASSLGVRDVGYTFGSGTRLTVV.

The chain carries TRBV6-5 and TRBJ2-1; D uncertain. Per the germline V gene, CDR1 is MNHEY and CDR2 is SVGAGI. CDR3 size: 13 residues. With 5 bases removed from V and 5 bases from J, the gap between germline ends came to 10 bases. Written as DNA, the CDR3 is TGTGCCAGCAGTATTGACCGACACAATGAGCAGTTCTTC. Protein product: CASSIDRHNEQFF.

In its sample, this clonotype was seen many times. The chain couples TRBV20-1 to TRBJ2-3, with 11 positions matching TRBD2. From germline, CDR1 is DFQATT and CDR2 SNEGSKA (reference sequence). This CDR3 region has 18 residues. The V segment lost 0 bases and the J segment 0 bases; nucleotides outside the gene matches: 8. The CDR3 loop is CSARDLFRTSGSTDTQYF. Written as DNA, the CDR3 is TGCAGTGCTAGAGATTTGTTCAGGACTAGCGGGAGCACAGATACGCAGTATTTT.

The chain joins TRBV3-1 to TRBJ2-3; D not resolved. V lost 4 bases and J lost 4, with 6 bases in between. Germline V gives CDR1 LGHDT, CDR2 YNNKEL (reference sequence). The CDR3 is made up of 12 amino acids. The CDR3 nucleotides are TGTGCCAGCAGCCCCCGGCCAGATACGCAGTATTTT. Residues: CASSPRPDTQYF.

The chain is built from TRBV4-2 and TRBJ2-1, with D perhaps TRBD1 (6 bases). The germline V and J ends were trimmed by 1 base and 7 bases, with 20 bases remaining between them. The CDR3 runs to 17 residues. Germline CDR1 is LGHNA and CDR2 is YNFKEQ. CDR3 nucleotides: TGTGCCAGCAGCCAAGTCGATCCTCCAGGGGAAGAGAATGAGCAGTTCTTC. Translating it yields CASSQVDPPGEENEQFF.